The clone carrying this T cell receptor beta chain was seen just once. The data belong to a study of control samples from healthy donors and cancer patients. The method was immunoSEQ multiplex PCR; TCRdb's version includes in-frame clones alone and lacks a portion of them. The sample holds over 200,000 clones, approximately 80% seen once. V lost 3 bases to trimming and J lost 6 bases; unmatched junction nucleotides: 5. Germline CDR1 reads SGHKS; CDR2 reads YYEKEE (reference sequence). This CDR3 is 14 amino acids long. The J gene is TRBJ2-7, the V gene TRBV5-5; 11 nucleotides line up with TRBD2. Sequencing was carried out using PBMCs. The clonotype originates from a woman aged 55-70 years with lung cancer. The CDR3 reads CASSSLAGVSEQYF. CDR3 coding DNA: TGTGCCAGCAGCTCACTAGCGGGAGTTAGCGAGCAGTACTTC. The full variable domain, completed using reference TRBV5-5 and TRBJ2-7, is DAGVTQSPTHLIKTRGQQVTLRCSPISGHKSVSWYQQVLGQGPQFIFQYYEKEERGRGNFPDRFSARQFPNYSSELNVNALLLGDSALYLCASSSLAGVSEQYFGPGTRLTVT.